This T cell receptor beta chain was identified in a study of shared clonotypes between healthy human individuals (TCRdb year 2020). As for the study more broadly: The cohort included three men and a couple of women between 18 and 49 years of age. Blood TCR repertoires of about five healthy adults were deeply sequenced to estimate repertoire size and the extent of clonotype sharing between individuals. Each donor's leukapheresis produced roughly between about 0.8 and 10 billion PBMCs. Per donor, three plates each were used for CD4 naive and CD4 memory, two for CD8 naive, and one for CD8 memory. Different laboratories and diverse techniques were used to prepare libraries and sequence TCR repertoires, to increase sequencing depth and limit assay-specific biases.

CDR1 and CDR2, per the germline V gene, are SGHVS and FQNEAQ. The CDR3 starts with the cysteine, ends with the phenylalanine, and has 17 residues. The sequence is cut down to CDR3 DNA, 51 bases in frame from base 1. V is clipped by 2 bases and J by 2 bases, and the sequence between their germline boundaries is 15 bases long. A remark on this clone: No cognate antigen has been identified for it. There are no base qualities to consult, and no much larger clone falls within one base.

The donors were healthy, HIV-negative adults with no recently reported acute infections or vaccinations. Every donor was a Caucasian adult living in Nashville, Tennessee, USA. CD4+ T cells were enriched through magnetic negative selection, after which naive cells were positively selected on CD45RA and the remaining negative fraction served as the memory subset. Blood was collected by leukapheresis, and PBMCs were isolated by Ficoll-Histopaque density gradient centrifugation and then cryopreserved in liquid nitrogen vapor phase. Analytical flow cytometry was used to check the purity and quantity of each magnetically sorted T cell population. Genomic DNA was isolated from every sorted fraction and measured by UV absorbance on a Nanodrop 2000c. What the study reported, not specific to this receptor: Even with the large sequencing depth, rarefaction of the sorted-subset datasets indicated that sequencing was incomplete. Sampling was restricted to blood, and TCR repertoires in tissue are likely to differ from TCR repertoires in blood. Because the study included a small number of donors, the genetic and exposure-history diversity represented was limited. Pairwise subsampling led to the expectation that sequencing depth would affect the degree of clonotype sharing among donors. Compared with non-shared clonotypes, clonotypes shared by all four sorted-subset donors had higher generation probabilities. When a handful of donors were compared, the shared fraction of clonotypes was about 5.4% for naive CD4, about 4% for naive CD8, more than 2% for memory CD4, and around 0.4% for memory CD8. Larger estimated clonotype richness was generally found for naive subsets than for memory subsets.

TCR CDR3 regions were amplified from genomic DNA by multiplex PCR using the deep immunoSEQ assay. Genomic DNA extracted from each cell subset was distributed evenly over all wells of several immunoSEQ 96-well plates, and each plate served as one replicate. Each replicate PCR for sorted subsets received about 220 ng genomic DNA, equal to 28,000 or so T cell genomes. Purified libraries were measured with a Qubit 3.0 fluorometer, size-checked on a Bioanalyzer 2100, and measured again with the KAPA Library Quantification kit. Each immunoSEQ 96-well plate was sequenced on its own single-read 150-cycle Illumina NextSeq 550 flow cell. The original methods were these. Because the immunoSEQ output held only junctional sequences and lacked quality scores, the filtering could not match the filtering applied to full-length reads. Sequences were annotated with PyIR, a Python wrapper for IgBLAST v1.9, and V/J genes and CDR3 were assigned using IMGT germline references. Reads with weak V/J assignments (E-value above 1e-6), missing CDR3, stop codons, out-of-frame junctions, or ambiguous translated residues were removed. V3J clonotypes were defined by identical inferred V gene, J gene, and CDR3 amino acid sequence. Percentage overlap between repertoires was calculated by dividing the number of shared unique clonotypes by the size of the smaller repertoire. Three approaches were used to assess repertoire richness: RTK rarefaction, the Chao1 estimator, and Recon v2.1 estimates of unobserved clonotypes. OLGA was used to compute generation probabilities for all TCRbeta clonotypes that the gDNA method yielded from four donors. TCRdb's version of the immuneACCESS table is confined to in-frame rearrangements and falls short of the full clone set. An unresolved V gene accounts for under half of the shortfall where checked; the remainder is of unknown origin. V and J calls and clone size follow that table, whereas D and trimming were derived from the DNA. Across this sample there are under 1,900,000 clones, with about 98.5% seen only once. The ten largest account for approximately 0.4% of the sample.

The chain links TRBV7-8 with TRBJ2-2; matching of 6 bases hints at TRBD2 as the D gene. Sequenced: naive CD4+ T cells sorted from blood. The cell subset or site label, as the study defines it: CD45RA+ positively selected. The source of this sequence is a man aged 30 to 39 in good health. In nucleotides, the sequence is TGTGCCAGCAGCTTAAGTCGGGGCGGGATAAACACCGGGGAGCTGTTTTTT. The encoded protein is CASSLSRGGINTGELFF.